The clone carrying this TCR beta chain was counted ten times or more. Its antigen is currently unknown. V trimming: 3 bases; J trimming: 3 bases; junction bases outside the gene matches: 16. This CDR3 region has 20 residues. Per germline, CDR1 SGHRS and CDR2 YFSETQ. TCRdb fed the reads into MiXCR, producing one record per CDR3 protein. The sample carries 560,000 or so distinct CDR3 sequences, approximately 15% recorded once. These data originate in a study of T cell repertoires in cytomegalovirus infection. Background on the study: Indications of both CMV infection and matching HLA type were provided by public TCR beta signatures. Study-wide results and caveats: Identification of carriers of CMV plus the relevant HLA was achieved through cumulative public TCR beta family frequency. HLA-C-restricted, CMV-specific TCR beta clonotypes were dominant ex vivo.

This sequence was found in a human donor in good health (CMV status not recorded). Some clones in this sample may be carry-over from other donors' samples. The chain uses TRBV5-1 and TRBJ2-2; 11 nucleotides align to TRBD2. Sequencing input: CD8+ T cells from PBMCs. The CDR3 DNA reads TGCGCCAGCAGCTCCCCAGATGCGACTAGCGGGAAGATCGACACCGGGGAGCTGTTTTTT. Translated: CASSSPDATSGKIDTGELFF.